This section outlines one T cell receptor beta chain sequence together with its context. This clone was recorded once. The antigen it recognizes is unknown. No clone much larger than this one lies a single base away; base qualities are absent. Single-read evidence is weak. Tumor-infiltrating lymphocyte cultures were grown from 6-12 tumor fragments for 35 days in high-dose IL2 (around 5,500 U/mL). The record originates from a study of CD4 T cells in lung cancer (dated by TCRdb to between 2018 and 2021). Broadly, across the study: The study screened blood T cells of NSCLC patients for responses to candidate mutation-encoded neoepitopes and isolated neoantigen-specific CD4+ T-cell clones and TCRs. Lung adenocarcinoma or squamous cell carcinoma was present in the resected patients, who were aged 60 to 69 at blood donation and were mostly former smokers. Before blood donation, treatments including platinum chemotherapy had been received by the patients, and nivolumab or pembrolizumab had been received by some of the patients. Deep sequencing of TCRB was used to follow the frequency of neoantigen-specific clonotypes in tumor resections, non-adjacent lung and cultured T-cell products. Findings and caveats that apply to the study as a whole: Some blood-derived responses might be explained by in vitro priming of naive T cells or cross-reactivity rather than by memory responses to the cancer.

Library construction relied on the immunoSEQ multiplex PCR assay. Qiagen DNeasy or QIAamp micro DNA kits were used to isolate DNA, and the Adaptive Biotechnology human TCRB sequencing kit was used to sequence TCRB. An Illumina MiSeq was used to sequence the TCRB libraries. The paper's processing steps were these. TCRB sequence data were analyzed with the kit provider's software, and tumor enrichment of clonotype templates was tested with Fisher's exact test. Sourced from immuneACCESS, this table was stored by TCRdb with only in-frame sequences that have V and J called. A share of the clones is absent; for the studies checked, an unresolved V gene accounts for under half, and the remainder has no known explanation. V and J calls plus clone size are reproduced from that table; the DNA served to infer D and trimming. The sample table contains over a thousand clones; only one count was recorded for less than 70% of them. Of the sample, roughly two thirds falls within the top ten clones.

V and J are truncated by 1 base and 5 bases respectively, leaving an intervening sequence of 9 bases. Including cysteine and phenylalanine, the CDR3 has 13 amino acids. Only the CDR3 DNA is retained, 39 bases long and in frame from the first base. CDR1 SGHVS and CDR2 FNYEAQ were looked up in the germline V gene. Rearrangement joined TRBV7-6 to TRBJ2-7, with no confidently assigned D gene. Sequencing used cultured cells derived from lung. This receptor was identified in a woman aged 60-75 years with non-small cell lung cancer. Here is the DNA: TGTGCCAGCAGCTTAGGTCTAATCAACGAGCAGTACTTC. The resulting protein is CASSLGLINEQYF.